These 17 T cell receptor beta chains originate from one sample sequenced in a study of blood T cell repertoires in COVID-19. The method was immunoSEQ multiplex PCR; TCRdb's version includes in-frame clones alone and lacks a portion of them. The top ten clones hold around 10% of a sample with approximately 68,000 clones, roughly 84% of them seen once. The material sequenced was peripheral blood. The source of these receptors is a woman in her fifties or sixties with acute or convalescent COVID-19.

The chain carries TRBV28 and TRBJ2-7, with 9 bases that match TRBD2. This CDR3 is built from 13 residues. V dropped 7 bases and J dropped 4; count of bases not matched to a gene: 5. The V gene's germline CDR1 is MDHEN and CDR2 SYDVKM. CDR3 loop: CASTRLAGYEQYF. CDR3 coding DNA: TGTGCCAGCACCCGGCTAGCGGGATACGAGCAGTACTTC. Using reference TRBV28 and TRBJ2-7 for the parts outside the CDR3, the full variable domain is DVKVTQSSRYLVKRTGEKVFLECVQDMDHENMFWYRQDPGLGLRLIYFSYDVKMKEKGDIPEGYSVSREKKERFSLILESASTNQTSMYLCASTRLAGYEQYFGPGTRLTVT.

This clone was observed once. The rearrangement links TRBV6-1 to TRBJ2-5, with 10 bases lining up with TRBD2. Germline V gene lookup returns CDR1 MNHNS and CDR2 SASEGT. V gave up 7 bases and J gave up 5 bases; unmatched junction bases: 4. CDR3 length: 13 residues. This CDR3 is CASKLAGSETQYF. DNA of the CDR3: TGTGCCAGCAAACTAGCGGGGAGTGAGACCCAGTACTTC.

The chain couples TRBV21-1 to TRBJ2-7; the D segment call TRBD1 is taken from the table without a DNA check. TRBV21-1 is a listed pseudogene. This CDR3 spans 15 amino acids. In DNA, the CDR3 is TGTGCCAGCAGTTACCTACTTGGACAGGCATACGAGCAGTACTTC. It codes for CASSYLLGQAYEQYF.

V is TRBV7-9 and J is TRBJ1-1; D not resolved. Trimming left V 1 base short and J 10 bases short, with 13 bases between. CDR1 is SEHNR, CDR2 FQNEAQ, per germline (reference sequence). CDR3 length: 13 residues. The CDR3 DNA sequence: TGTGCCAGCAGCTTAGGCGGATACTACACAGCTTTCTTT. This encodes CASSLGGYYTAFF.

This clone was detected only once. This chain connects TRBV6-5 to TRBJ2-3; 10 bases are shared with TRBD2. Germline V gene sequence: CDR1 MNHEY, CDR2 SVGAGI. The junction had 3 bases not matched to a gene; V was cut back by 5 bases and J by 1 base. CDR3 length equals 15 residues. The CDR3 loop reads CASSHGTSGTDTQYF. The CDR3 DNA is TGTGCCAGCAGTCATGGGACTAGCGGCACAGATACGCAGTATTTT.

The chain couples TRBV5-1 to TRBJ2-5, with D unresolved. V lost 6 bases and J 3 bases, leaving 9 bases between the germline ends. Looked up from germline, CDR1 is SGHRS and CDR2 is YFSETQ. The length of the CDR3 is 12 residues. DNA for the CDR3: TGCGCCAGCAAAACCCTAGAAGAGACCCAGTACTTC. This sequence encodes CASKTLEETQYF.

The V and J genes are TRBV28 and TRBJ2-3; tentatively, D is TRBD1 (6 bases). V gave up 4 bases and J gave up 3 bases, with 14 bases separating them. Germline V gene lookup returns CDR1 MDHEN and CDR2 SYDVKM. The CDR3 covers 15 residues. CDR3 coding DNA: TGTGCCAGCAGTTCGAGGCAGGGGAAAACAGATACGCAGTATTTT. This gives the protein CASSSRQGKTDTQYF.

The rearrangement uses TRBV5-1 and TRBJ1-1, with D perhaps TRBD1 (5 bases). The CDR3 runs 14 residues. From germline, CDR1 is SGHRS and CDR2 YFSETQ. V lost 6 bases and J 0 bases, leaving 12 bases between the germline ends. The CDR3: CASKGARMNTEAFF. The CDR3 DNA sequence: TGCGCCAGCAAAGGGGCGAGAATGAACACTGAAGCTTTCTTT.

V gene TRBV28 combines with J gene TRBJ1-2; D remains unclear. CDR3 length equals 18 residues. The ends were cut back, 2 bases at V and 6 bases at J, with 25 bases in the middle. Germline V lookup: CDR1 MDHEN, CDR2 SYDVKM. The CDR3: CASSLLGLSRAQVDGYTF. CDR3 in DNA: TGTGCCAGCAGTTTACTGGGTCTATCGAGGGCCCAAGTTGATGGCTACACCTTC.

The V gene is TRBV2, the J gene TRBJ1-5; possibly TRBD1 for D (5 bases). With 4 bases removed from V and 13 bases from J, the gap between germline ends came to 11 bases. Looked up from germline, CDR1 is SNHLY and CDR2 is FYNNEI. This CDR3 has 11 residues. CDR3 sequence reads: CASSGGGGQHF. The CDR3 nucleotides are TGTGCCAGCAGTGGGGGCGGTGGACAGCATTTT.

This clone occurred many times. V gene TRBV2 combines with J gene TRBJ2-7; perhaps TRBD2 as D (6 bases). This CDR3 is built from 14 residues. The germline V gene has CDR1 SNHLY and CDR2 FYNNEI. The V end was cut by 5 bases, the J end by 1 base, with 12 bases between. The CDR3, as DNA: TGTGCCAGCAGTCCGGGACTGGCGTCCTACGAGCAGTACTTC. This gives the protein CASSPGLASYEQYF.

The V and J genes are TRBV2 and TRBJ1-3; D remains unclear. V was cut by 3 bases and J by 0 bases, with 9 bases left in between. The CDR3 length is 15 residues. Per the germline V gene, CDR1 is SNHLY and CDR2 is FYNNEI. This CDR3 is CASSDGPFSGNTIYF. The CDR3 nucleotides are TGTGCCAGCAGTGACGGTCCGTTCTCTGGAAACACCATATATTTT.

Here the CDR3 reads CASSQEYRFRTF. CDR3 bases: TGTGCCAGCAGCCAAGAATACCGGTTTCGCACCTTC. The rearrangement links TRBV4-2 to TRBJ1-2; D is unresolved. V shed 0 bases and J shed 13 bases, with 12 bases lying between them. Germline CDR1 LGHNA, CDR2 YNFKEQ. This CDR3 contains 12 residues.

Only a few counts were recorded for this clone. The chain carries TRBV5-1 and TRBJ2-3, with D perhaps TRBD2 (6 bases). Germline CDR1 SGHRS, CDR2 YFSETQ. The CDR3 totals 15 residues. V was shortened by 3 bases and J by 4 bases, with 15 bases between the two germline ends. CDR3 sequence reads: CASSSSPGVADTQYF. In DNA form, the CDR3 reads TGCGCCAGCAGCTCTTCCCCGGGAGTTGCAGATACGCAGTATTTT.

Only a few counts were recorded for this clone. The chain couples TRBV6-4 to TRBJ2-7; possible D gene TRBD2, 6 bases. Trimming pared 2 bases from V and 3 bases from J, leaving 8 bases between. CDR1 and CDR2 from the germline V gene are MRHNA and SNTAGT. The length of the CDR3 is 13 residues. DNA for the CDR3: TGTGCCAGCAGTGACCGACTAGACTACGAGCAGTACTTC. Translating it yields CASSDRLDYEQYF.

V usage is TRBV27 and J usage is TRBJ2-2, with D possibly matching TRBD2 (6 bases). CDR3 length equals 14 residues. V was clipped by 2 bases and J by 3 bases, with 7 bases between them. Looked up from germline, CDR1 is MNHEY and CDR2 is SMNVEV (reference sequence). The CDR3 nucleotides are TGTGCCAGCAGTTTAGCGGGACACACCGGGGAGCTGTTTTTT. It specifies CASSLAGHTGELFF.

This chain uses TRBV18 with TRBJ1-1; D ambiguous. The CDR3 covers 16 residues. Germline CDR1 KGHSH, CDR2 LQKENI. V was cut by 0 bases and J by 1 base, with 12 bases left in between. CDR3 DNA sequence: TGTGCCAGCTCACCACCGGACGGCGGGAAGAACACTGAAGCTTTCTTT. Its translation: CASSPPDGGKNTEAFF.